The 25 T cell receptor beta chains below come from one sample, sequenced in a study of blood T cell repertoires in COVID-19. The method was immunoSEQ multiplex PCR; TCRdb's version includes in-frame clones alone and lacks a portion of them. This sample carries fewer than 350,000 clones, approximately 86% of them seen once, and the ten largest clones take just under 9.5%. Sequenced: peripheral blood. These receptors came from a man aged 18 to 29 with active or convalescent COVID-19.

The chain is built from TRBV9 and TRBJ2-2; D is possibly TRBD1 (7 bases). V was clipped by 4 bases and J by 0 bases, with 13 bases between them. CDR1 and CDR2 from the germline V gene are SGDLS and YYNGEE. The length of the CDR3 is 16 residues. The CDR3 DNA is TGTGCCAGCAGCTCAGGGGGGTTTACGAACACCGGGGAGCTGTTTTTT. This sequence encodes CASSSGGFTNTGELFF. The entire variable domain, with the rest obtained from reference TRBV9 and TRBJ2-2, is as follows: DSGVTQTPKHLITATGQRVTLRCSPRSGDLSVYWYQQSLDQGLQFLIQYYNGEERAKGNILERFSAQQFPDLHSELNLSSLELGDSALYFCASSSGGFTNTGELFFGEGSRLTVL.

The DNA for the CDR3 is TGTGCCAGCAGCTTGGCCGGGACAGTTTATAGCAATCAGCCCCAGCATTTT. Amino acid sequence: CASSLAGTVYSNQPQHF. The chain combines TRBV7-2 with TRBJ1-5, with 7 bases aligning to TRBD1. Trimming at V came to 3 bases and at J to 0 bases, leaving 8 bases not matched to a gene. Germline CDR1 and CDR2: SGHTA and FQGNSA. The CDR3 contains 17 residues.

J is TRBJ2-7 and V is TRBV7-9, with no clear D. Trimming took off 2 bases at V and 2 bases at J, with 7 bases between the two ends. The CDR3 runs to 13 residues. The germline V gene has CDR1 SEHNR and CDR2 FQNEAQ (reference sequence). CDR3 amino acids: CASSLPATYEQYF. The CDR3 DNA reads TGTGCCAGCAGCTTACCAGCGACCTACGAGCAGTACTTC.

The CDR3 loop is CASSQGGSLPEAFF. CDR3 nucleotides: TGCGCCAGCAGCCAAGGCGGTTCTCTACCTGAAGCTTTCTTT. V usage is TRBV4-1 and J usage is TRBJ1-1, with unresolved D. From germline, CDR1 is MGHRA and CDR2 YSYEKL. Trimming took 1 base from V and 6 from J, leaving 12 bases between them. The CDR3 length is 14 residues.

This clone was found a few times. J is TRBJ2-7 and V is TRBV3-1 (or the pseudogene TRBV3-2); D is unresolved. The V end lost 1 base, the J end lost 3 bases, and 7 bases lay between the germline ends. Germline assignment: CDR1 LGHDT and CDR2 YNNKEL (reference sequence). There are 13 residues in the CDR3. In nucleotides, the CDR3 is TGTGCCAGCAGCCAAGGGCTGTACTACGAGCAGTACTTC. Its translation is CASSQGLYYEQYF.

The V gene is TRBV4-1, the J gene TRBJ2-3; 13 nucleotides line up with TRBD2. V lost 3 bases to trimming and J lost 2 bases; unmatched junction nucleotides: 2. Germline lookup yields CDR1 MGHRA and CDR2 YSYEKL. The CDR3 contains 16 residues. DNA of the CDR3: TGCGCCAGCAGCCACGGGACTAGCGGGGACACAGATACGCAGTATTTT. Amino acid sequence: CASSHGTSGDTDTQYF.

The chain employs TRBV20-1 and TRBJ1-2, with a possible D match to TRBD1 (5 bases). Germline CDR1 reads DFQATT; CDR2 reads SNEGSKA (reference sequence). The CDR3 has 12 residues. Trimming shortened V by 3 bases and J by 5 bases, and 10 bases separated the two germline ends. The CDR3 DNA sequence: TGCAGTGCTAGTCCCGGGGGTTATGGCTACACCTTC. As protein: CSASPGGYGYTF.

The chain joins TRBV24-1 to TRBJ2-2; D uncertain. Germline V gene sequence: CDR1 KGHDR, CDR2 SFDVKD. Trimming removed 0 bases from V and 3 bases from J, with 7 bases in between. The CDR3 consists of 15 residues. CDR3 bases: TGTGCCACCAGTGATTTGCGGCGGTACACCGGGGAGCTGTTTTTT. Encoded protein: CATSDLRRYTGELFF.

CDR3 coding DNA: TGTGCCAGCAGCTGGGGGGATTCGGAGACCCAGTACTTC. It is translated as CASSWGDSETQYF. This sequence joins TRBV27 and TRBJ2-5; D possibly corresponds to TRBD2 (6 bases). CDR1 and CDR2 from the germline V gene are MNHEY and SMNVEV (reference sequence). The CDR3 spans 13 residues. Deletions cut 6 bases from V and 5 bases from J, with 13 bases between.

The chain recombines TRBV5-1 with TRBJ2-3, with 10 bases fitting TRBD2. The CDR3 totals 15 residues. Germline V gene sequence: CDR1 SGHRS, CDR2 YFSETQ. Trimming removed 0 bases from V and 4 bases from J; junction bases left unmatched: 2. The CDR3 bases are TGCGCCAGCAGCTTGGAACTAGCGGGATCAGATACGCAGTATTTT. Its translation: CASSLELAGSDTQYF.

This chain uses TRBV10-2 with TRBJ2-7; 11 bases line up with TRBD2. The CDR3 extends over 16 amino acids. V gave up 0 bases and J gave up 1 base; unmatched junction bases: 2. Germline assignment: CDR1 WSHSY and CDR2 SAAADI. CDR3 region: CASSESIAGGSYEQYF. CDR3 coding DNA: TGCGCCAGCAGTGAGTCTATAGCGGGGGGGTCCTACGAGCAGTACTTC.

This clone has a handful of counts. The chain carries TRBV4-1 and TRBJ1-3; D may be TRBD1 (6 bases). Trimming took off 5 bases at V and 0 bases at J, with 17 bases between the two ends. The CDR3 length is 17 residues. From germline, CDR1 is MGHRA and CDR2 YSYEKL. The CDR3 DNA reads as TGCGCCAGCAGCAGGGGGGGCCTCGTGCTCTCTGGAAACACCATATATTTT. Translation: CASSRGGLVLSGNTIYF.

This clone was recorded only once. The chain combines TRBV2 with TRBJ2-1; 7 nucleotides match TRBD1. Per germline, CDR1 SNHLY and CDR2 FYNNEI. The CDR3 has 16 residues. Germline trimming cut 6 bases from V and 4 bases from J; bases unmatched to any gene: 12. The CDR3 loop reads CASRPGTVELYNEQFF. The CDR3 DNA reads as TGTGCCAGCAGACCTGGGACAGTCGAGTTATACAATGAGCAGTTCTTC.

The chain employs TRBV7-8 and TRBJ1-5, with unresolved D. V dropped 2 bases and J dropped 3 bases, with 14 bases sitting between them. This CDR3 region has 16 residues. CDR1 is SGHVS, CDR2 FQNEAQ, per germline. Here the CDR3 DNA reads TGTGCCAGCAGCTTAAGAATGAACAATGTCAATCAGCCCCAGCATTTT. Protein product: CASSLRMNNVNQPQHF.

The rearrangement joins TRBV10-1 to TRBJ1-2; the D gene is possibly TRBD1 (5 bases). Germline V gives CDR1 WNHNN, CDR2 SYGVQD (reference sequence). The V end was cut by 3 bases, the J end by 7 bases, with 12 bases between. The CDR3 is made up of 13 amino acids. The CDR3 nucleotides read TGCGCCAGCAGTGATGGGGCATCGTTTGGCTACACCTTC. Translated: CASSDGASFGYTF.

The chain combines TRBV7-6 with TRBJ2-5, with a weak D call TRBD2 (6 bases). The CDR3 is made up of 15 amino acids. The V gene's germline CDR1 is SGHVS and CDR2 FNYEAQ. Trimming stripped 1 base from V and 1 base from J, with 10 bases between. The CDR3: CASSLEVGGQETQYF. The CDR3 DNA reads TGTGCCAGCAGCTTAGAGGTCGGGGGCCAAGAGACCCAGTACTTC.

The V and J genes are TRBV5-6 and TRBJ2-1; TRBD1 is a possible D gene (6 bases). Germline V gene lookup returns CDR1 SGHDT and CDR2 YYEEEE. The CDR3 runs to 16 residues. V lost 4 bases and J 0 bases, leaving 14 bases between the germline ends. The CDR3 is CASSTPGDGSYNEQFF. CDR3 nucleotides: TGTGCCAGCAGCACACCAGGGGACGGCTCCTACAATGAGCAGTTCTTC.

V and J are TRBV3-1 (or the pseudogene TRBV3-2) and TRBJ2-5; 8 positions agree with TRBD2. The CDR3 sequence is 14 residues long. The V gene's germline CDR1 is LGHDT and CDR2 YNNKEL (reference sequence). The V gene end was trimmed by 6 bases and the J gene end by 2 bases; junction bases not matched to a gene: 5. The CDR3 sequence: CASRTSGVQETQYF. Here the CDR3 DNA reads TGTGCCAGCAGAACTAGCGGAGTTCAAGAGACCCAGTACTTC.

This clone was seen just once. The DNA of the CDR3 is TGTGCCAGCAGTGAGTTACAGGGGGCCGGGGAGCTGTTTTTT. It specifies CASSELQGAGELFF. The genes are TRBV2 and TRBJ2-2; 8 nucleotides align to TRBD1. Germline lookup yields CDR1 SNHLY and CDR2 FYNNEI. Trimming took 3 bases from V and 6 from J; bases not matched to a gene: 3. The CDR3 is made up of 14 amino acids. The entire variable domain, with the rest obtained from reference TRBV2 and TRBJ2-2, is as follows: EPEVTQTPSHQVTQMGQEVILRCVPISNHLYFYWYRQILGQKVEFLVSFYNNEISEKSEIFDDQFSVERPDGSNFTLKIRSTKLEDSAMYFCASSELQGAGELFFGEGSRLTVL.

This clone came up once. The chain uses TRBV5-1 and TRBJ1-4, with D hard to call. V lost 4 bases and J lost 8, with 15 bases in between. The CDR3 covers 14 residues. Looked up from germline, CDR1 is SGHRS and CDR2 is YFSETQ. The CDR3 sequence: CASSPTEVFEKLFF. The CDR3 region has the DNA TGCGCCAGCAGCCCCACGGAGGTTTTCGAAAAACTGTTTTTT.

In DNA form, the CDR3 reads TGTGCCAGCAGCCAAGAGGGGGCCCGCTCCTACGAGCAGTACTTC. It translates to CASSQEGARSYEQYF. The rearrangement joins TRBV4-2 to TRBJ2-7; possible D gene TRBD1, 6 bases. The CDR3 is 15 residues long. V lost 0 bases, J lost 0 bases, and 9 bases lay in between. Germline-derived CDR1 and CDR2 are LGHNA and YNFKEQ.

The rearrangement joins TRBV29-1 to TRBJ1-2, with D uncertain. Between the trimmed V and J ends, which lost 2 bases and 4 bases, there was a span of 8 bases. Germline CDR1 SQVTM, CDR2 ANQGSEA. This CDR3 has 12 amino acids. Here the CDR3 reads CSVETRFYGYTF. The CDR3 DNA sequence: TGCAGCGTTGAAACTCGGTTCTATGGCTACACCTTC.

The chain joins TRBV27 to TRBJ1-2; a possible D gene is TRBD1 (6 bases). Germline V gene lookup returns CDR1 MNHEY and CDR2 SMNVEV (reference sequence). The CDR3 extends over 17 amino acids. V was clipped by 8 bases and J by 3 bases, with 25 bases between them. The CDR3 DNA reads as TGTGCCAGCCGCCTCTATCCCGGGGACACACGGGACTATGGCTACACCTTC. It encodes CASRLYPGDTRDYGYTF.

This clone came up many times. This rearrangement joins TRBV6-4 to TRBJ2-1; 8 nucleotides align to TRBD1. The CDR3 runs 15 residues. Germline V gene data show CDR1 as MRHNA and CDR2 as SNTAGT. J gave up 4 bases and V 3 bases, and 5 bases lay outside the gene matches. The DNA for the CDR3 is TGTGCCAGCAGTGAGGCAGGGGGCACTTACAATGAGCAGTTCTTC. Residues: CASSEAGGTYNEQFF.

The chain joins TRBV5-4 to TRBJ1-5; 9 bases match TRBD1. V gave up 3 bases and J gave up 7 bases; unmatched junction bases: 2. The CDR3 consists of 13 residues. The germline CDR1 and CDR2 sequences are SGHNT and YYREEE (reference sequence). In DNA form, the CDR3 reads TGTGCCAGCAGCTCGGACAGGGGACAGCCCCAGCATTTT. Translated, it gives CASSSDRGQPQHF.